The 15 T cell receptor beta chains listed next were all sequenced from one sample in a study of shared clonotypes between healthy human individuals. The repertoire was sequenced with immunoSEQ multiplex PCR; TCRdb's copy has only in-frame clones and lacks some. The table has around 2.1 million clones, approximately 94% seen once. Sequenced input: naive CD4+ T cells sorted from blood. The sample's subset: CD45RA+ positively selected. The receptors here all came from a man younger than 30 in good health.

The CDR3 loop is CASSPPAQGRSGELFF. The CDR3 nucleotides are TGTGCCAGCTCACCACCTGCACAGGGGAGGTCCGGGGAGCTGTTTTTT. The chain recombines TRBV18 with TRBJ2-2, with a weak D call TRBD1 (7 bases). There are 16 residues in the CDR3. V gave up 0 bases and J gave up 6 bases, with 14 bases separating them. Looked up from germline, CDR1 is KGHSH and CDR2 is LQKENI.

The V call is TRBV6-6, the J call TRBJ2-7, with TRBD1 matching 7 bases. The CDR3 loop spans 13 amino acids. Trimming at V came to 5 bases and at J to 2 bases, leaving 3 bases not matched to a gene. Germline assignment: CDR1 MNHNY and CDR2 SVGAGI (reference sequence). The CDR3 here is CASSPGQPYEQYF. The CDR3 DNA reads TGTGCCAGCAGTCCGGGACAGCCCTACGAGCAGTACTTC.

This sequence joins TRBV15 and TRBJ2-7; D perhaps matches TRBD1 (6 bases). Germline loops: CDR1 LNHNV, CDR2 YYDKDF (reference sequence). V lost 2 bases and J lost 0, with 11 bases in between. CDR3 length: 15 amino acids. CDR3 sequence reads: CATSRQGTTSYEQYF. The DNA for the CDR3 is TGTGCCACCAGCAGACAGGGGACCACCTCCTACGAGCAGTACTTC. The full variable domain, rest sourced from reference TRBV15 and TRBJ2-7, is DAMVIQNPRYQVTQFGKPVTLSCSQTLNHNVMYWYQQKSSQAPKLLFHYYDKDFNNEADTPDNFQSRRPNTSFCFLDIRSPGLGDTAMYLCATSRQGTTSYEQYFGPGTRLTVT.

The chain links TRBV4-1 to TRBJ2-1, with 10 bases matching TRBD1. The CDR3 contains 16 residues. V gave up 1 base and J gave up 9 bases; unmatched junction bases: 9. CDR1 and CDR2 from the germline V gene are MGHRA and YSYEKL. The CDR3 reads CASSQAPTGGASEQFF. CDR3 nucleotides: TGCGCCAGCAGCCAAGCCCCGACAGGGGGCGCGTCTGAGCAGTTCTTC.

The rearrangement links TRBV2 to TRBJ1-4; D is undetermined. The CDR3 is 11 amino acids. Germline CDR1 reads SNHLY; CDR2 reads FYNNEI. Deletions cut 6 bases from V and 12 bases from J, with 11 bases between. In nucleotides, the CDR3 is TGTGCCAGCAGGAGCCCAGCGGAACTGTTTTTT. Translating it yields CASRSPAELFF.

The CDR3 coding sequence is TGTGCCAGCAGCTCGATGAAGGACCACGAGCAGTACTTC. Translation: CASSSMKDHEQYF. The chain uses TRBV11-2 and TRBJ2-7; D gene unclear. Germline CDR1 and CDR2: SGHAT and FQNNGV. The CDR3 extends over 13 amino acids. Trimming left V 4 bases short and J 5 bases short, with 12 bases between.

The genes are TRBV28 and TRBJ2-7, with D maybe TRBD2 (6 bases). V lost 8 bases, J lost 3 bases, and 14 bases lay in between. The CDR3 is made up of 13 amino acids. Per germline, CDR1 MDHEN and CDR2 SYDVKM. The CDR3 spells CASQRGSYYEQYF. The CDR3 nucleotides are TGTGCCAGCCAACGGGGGAGCTACTACGAGCAGTACTTC.

The chain is built from TRBV11-2 and TRBJ2-5, with D possibly being TRBD1 (5 bases). The CDR3 runs to 15 residues. Germline CDR1 is SGHAT and CDR2 is FQNNGV. V dropped 5 bases and J dropped 1 base, with 14 bases sitting between them. The CDR3 DNA is TGTGCCAGCAGCCTAATCCAGGGCTTCCAAGAGACCCAGTACTTC. This encodes CASSLIQGFQETQYF.

Points on this clone: Different DNA sequences within this sample yield the same CDR3. The chain has TRBV4-1 and TRBJ2-7, with 10 bases fitting TRBD1. CDR3 length: 15 residues. The junction had 3 bases not matched to a gene; V was cut back by 1 base and J by 3 bases. Germline-derived CDR1 and CDR2 are MGHRA and YSYEKL. This chain's CDR3 is CASSQGGTGDYEQYF. The CDR3 DNA reads TGCGCCAGCAGCCAAGGGGGGACAGGGGACTACGAGCAGTACTTC.

CDR3 protein: CASSGGTSPNTGELFF. CDR3 DNA: TGCGCCAGCAGCGGCGGGACTAGCCCGAACACCGGGGAGCTGTTTTTT. This chain uses TRBV5-1 with TRBJ2-2; 9 bases line up with TRBD2. With V trimmed by 4 bases and J by 0 bases, 4 bases remained unmatched. CDR3 length equals 16 residues. The germline V gene encodes CDR1 SGHRS and CDR2 YFSETQ.

This clone was seen a handful of times. Within the sample, other DNA sequences also encode this same CDR3. This chain uses TRBV7-9 with TRBJ1-1, with D tentatively TRBD1 (6 bases). Trimming left V 6 bases short and J 11 bases short, with 13 bases between. Germline CDR1 and CDR2: SEHNR and FQNEAQ (reference sequence). The CDR3 loop spans 11 amino acids. The CDR3 is CASSLTGQAFF. The CDR3 bases are TGTGCCAGCAGTCTTACAGGGCAGGCTTTCTTT.

V is TRBV2 and J is TRBJ2-3, with 7 bases identical to TRBD1. This CDR3 is 16 amino acids long. Germline V gene lookup returns CDR1 SNHLY and CDR2 FYNNEI. The V gene end was trimmed by 8 bases and the J gene end by 0 bases; junction bases not matched to a gene: 11. This CDR3 is CASGGQVRPSTDTQYF. The CDR3 bases are TGTGCCAGCGGTGGACAGGTCCGTCCTAGCACAGATACGCAGTATTTT.

The chain couples TRBV18 to TRBJ1-6; D remains unclear. The V end lost 4 bases, the J end lost 10 bases, and 14 bases lay between the germline ends. Looked up from germline, CDR1 is KGHSH and CDR2 is LQKENI. This CDR3 has 14 residues. The CDR3 bases are TGTGCCAGCTCACTTGGAGTACTCGGGTCACCCCTCCACTTT. It translates to CASSLGVLGSPLHF.

The chain carries TRBV7-6 and TRBJ1-1; 7 bases fit TRBD1. The CDR3 length is 17 residues. The ends lost 1 base at V and 4 bases at J; junction bases unmatched: 12. Germline V lookup: CDR1 SGHVS, CDR2 FNYEAQ. CDR3 bases: TGTGCCAGCAGCTTAGTCGGGGGGCAGGGGGTACCCACTGAAGCTTTCTTT. Translated: CASSLVGGQGVPTEAFF.

In the case of this clone: Other nucleotide sequences in the sample specify the same CDR3. V and J are TRBV28 and TRBJ2-1; D not certain. Trimming removed 3 bases at V and 7 bases at J, with 1 base between. Germline V gene sequence: CDR1 MDHEN, CDR2 SYDVKM. This CDR3 is 10 amino acids long. The CDR3 loop reads CASSFNEQFF. The CDR3 coding sequence is TGTGCCAGCAGTTTTAATGAGCAGTTCTTC.